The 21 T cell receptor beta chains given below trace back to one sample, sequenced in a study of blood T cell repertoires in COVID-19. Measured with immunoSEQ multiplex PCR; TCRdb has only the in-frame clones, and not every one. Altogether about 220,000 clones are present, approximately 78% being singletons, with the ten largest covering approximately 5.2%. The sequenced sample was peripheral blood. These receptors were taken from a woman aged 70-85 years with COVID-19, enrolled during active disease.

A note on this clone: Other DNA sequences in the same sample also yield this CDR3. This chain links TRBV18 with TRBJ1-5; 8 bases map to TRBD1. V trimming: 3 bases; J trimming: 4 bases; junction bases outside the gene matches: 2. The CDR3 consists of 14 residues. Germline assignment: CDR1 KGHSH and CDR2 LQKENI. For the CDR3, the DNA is TGTGCCAGCTCACCCGGGACAGGTAATCAGCCCCAGCATTTT. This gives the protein CASSPGTGNQPQHF. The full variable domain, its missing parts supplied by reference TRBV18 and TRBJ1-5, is NAGVMQNPRHLVRRRGQEARLRCSPMKGHSHVYWYRQLPEEGLKFMVYLQKENIIDESGMPKERFSAEFPKEGPSILRIQQVVRGDSAAYFCASSPGTGNQPQHFGDGTRLSIL.

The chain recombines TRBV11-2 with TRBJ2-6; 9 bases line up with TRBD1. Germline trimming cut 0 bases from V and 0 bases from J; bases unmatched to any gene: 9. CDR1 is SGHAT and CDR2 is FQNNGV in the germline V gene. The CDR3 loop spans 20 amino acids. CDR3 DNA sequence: TGTGCCAGCAGCTTAGATGGCGGGGACAGGGTTTTCTCTGGGGCCAACGTCCTGACTTTC. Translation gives CASSLDGGDRVFSGANVLTF.

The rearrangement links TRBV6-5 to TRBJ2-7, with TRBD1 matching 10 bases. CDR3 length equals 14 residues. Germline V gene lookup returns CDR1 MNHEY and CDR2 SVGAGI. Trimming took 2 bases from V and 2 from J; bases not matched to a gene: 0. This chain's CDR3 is CASSYGQGAYEQYF. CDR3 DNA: TGTGCCAGCAGTTACGGACAGGGGGCCTACGAGCAGTACTTC.

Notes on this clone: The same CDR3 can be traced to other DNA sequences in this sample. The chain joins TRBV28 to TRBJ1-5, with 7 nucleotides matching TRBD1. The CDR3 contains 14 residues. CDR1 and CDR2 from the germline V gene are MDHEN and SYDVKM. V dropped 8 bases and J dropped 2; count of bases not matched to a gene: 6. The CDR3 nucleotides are TGTGCCAGCTCTCGGACAGGCGGCAATCAGCCCCAGCATTTT. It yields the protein CASSRTGGNQPQHF.

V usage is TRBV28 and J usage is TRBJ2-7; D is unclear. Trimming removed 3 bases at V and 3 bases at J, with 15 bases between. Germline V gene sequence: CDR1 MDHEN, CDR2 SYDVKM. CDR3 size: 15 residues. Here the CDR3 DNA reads TGTGCCAGCAGTTTGGCGCGGCCCCGGGTCTACGAGCAGTACTTC. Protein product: CASSLARPRVYEQYF.

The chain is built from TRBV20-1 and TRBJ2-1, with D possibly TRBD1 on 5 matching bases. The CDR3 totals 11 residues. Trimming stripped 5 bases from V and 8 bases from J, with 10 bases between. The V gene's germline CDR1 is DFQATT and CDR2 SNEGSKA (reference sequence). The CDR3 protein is CSAPDTYEQFF. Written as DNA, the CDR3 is TGCAGTGCTCCGGACACCTATGAGCAGTTCTTC.

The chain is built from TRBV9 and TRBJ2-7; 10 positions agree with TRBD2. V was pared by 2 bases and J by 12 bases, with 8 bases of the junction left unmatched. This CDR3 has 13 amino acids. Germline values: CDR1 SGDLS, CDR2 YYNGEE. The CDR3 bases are TGTGCCAGCAGCGTCCGGACTAGCGGCCCTCCGTACTTC. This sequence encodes CASSVRTSGPPYF.

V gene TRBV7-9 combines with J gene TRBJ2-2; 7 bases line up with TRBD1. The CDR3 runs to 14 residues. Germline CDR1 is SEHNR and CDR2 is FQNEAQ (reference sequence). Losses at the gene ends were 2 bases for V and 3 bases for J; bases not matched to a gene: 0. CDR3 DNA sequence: TGTGCCAGCAGCTTAACAGGGGACACCGGGGAGCTGTTTTTT. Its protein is CASSLTGDTGELFF.

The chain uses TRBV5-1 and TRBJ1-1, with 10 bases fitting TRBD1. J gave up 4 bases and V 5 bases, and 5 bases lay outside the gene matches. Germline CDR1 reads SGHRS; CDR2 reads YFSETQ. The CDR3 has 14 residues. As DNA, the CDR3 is TGCGCCAGCAGACGACAGGGGGCTTTCACTGAAGCTTTCTTT. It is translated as CASRRQGAFTEAFF.

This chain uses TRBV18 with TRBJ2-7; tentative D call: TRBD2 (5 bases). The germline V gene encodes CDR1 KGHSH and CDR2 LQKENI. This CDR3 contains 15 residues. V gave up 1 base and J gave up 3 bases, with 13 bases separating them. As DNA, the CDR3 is TGTGCCAGCTCACCACAATCAGCGGCTCTCTACGAGCAGTACTTC. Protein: CASSPQSAALYEQYF.

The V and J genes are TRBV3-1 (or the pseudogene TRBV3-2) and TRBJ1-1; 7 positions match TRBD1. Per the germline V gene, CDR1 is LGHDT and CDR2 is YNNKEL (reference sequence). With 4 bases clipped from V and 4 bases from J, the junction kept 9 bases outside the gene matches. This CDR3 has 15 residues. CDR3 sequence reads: CASSPPRQGSTEAFF. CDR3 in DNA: TGTGCCAGCAGCCCTCCCAGACAGGGTAGCACTGAAGCTTTCTTT.

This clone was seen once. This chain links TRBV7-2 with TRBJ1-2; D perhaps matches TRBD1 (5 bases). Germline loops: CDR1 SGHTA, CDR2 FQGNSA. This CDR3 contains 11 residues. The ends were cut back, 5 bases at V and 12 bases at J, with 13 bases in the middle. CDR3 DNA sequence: TGTGCCAGCAGCATTGGACGGGGGGACACCTTC. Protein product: CASSIGRGDTF.

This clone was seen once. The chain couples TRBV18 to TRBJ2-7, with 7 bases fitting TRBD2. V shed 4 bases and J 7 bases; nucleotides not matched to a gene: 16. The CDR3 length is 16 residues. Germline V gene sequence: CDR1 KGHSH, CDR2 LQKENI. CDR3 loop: CASSQTGQGFGREQYF. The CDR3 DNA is TGTGCCAGCTCACAAACTGGTCAGGGTTTCGGGAGGGAGCAGTACTTC.

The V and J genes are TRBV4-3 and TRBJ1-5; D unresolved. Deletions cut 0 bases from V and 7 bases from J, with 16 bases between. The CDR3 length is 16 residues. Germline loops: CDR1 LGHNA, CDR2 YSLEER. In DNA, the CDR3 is TGCGCCAGCAGCCAAGATCATAGCGATTTTTACCAGCCCCAGCATTTT. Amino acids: CASSQDHSDFYQPQHF.

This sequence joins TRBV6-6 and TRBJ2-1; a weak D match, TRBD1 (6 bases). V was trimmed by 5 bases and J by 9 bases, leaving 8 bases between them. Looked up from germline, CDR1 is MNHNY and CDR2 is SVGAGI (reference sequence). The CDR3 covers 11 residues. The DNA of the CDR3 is TGTGCCAGCAGTAGGACAGCTGAGCAGTTCTTC. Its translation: CASSRTAEQFF.

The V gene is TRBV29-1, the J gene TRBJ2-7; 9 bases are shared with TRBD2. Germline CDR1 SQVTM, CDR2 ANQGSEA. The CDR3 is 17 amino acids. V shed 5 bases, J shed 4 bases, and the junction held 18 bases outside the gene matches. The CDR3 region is CSVNGVAGGLNRYEQYF. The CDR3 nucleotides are TGCAGCGTTAACGGGGTGGCGGGAGGGCTAAATAGATACGAGCAGTACTTC.

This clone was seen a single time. The CDR3, as DNA: TGTGCCACCAGCCCCGACAGTAACTATGGCTACACCTTC. Protein product: CATSPDSNYGYTF. The gene calls are TRBV15 and TRBJ1-2; TRBD1 is a possible D gene (5 bases). The CDR3 runs to 13 residues. Germline CDR1 is LNHNV and CDR2 is YYDKDF (reference sequence). Trimming removed 5 bases from V and 1 base from J, with 8 bases in between.

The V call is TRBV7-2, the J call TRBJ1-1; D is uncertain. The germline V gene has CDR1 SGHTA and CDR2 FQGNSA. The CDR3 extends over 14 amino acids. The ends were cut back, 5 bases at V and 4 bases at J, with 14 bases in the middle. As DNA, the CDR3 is TGTGCCAGCAGCCAATCTCTGGCAGGCACTGAAGCTTTCTTT. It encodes CASSQSLAGTEAFF.

This CDR3 reads CASSMTSGFTDTQYF. The CDR3, as DNA: TGTGCCAGTAGTATGACTAGCGGGTTCACAGATACGCAGTATTTT. The chain is built from TRBV19 and TRBJ2-3; 10 bases are shared with TRBD2. With V trimmed by 3 bases and J by 2 bases, 2 bases remained unmatched. The CDR3 has 15 amino acids. CDR1 and CDR2 from the germline V gene are LNHDA and SQIVND (reference sequence).

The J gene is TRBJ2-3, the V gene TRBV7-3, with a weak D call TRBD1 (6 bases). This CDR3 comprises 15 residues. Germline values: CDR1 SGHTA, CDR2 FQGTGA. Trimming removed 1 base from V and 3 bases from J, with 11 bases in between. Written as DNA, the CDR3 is TGTGCCAGCAGCTTAAACTCCCAGGGGACAGATACGCAGTATTTT. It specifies CASSLNSQGTDTQYF.

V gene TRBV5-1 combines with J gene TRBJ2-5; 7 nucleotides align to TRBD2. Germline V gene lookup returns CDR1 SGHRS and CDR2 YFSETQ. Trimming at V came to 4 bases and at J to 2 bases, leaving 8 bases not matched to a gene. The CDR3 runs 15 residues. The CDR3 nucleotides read TGCGCCAGCAGCCGAAGCGGGGCGGTTCAAGAGACCCAGTACTTC. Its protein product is CASSRSGAVQETQYF.